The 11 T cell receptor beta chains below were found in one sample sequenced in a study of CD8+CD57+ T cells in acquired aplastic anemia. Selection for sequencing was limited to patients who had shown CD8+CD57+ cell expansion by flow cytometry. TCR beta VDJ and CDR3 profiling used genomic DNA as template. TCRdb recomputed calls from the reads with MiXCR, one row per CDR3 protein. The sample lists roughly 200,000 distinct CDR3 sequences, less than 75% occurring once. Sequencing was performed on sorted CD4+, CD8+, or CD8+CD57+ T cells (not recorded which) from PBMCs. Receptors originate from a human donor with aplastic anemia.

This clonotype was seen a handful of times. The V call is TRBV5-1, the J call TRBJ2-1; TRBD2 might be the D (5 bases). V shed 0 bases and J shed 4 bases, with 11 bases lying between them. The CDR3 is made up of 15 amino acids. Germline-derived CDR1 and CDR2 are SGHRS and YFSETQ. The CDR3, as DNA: TGCGCCAGCAGCTTGGAGGCTAGCTTATACAATGAGCAGTTCTTC. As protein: CASSLEASLYNEQFF.

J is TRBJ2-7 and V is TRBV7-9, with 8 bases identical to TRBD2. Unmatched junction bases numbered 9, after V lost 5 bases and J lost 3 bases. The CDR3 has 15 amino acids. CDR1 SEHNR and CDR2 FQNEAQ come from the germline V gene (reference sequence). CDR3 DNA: TGTGCCAGCAGCCAAGAAGACGGGGGGGACTACGAGCAGTACTTC. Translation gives CASSQEDGGDYEQYF.

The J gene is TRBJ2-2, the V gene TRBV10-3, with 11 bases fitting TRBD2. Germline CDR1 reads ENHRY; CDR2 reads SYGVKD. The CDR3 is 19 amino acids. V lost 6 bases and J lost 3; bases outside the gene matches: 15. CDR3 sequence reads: CAISRFLTSGVTDTGELFF. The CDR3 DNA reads TGTGCCATCAGCCGATTTTTGACTAGCGGGGTCACGGACACCGGGGAGCTGTTTTTT.

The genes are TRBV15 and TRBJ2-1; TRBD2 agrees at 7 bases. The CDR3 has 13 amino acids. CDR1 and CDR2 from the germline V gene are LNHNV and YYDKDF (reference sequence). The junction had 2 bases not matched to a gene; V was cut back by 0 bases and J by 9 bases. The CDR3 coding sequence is TGTGCCACCAGCAGAGATTCGGGGGGTGAGCAGTTCTTC. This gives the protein CATSRDSGGEQFF.

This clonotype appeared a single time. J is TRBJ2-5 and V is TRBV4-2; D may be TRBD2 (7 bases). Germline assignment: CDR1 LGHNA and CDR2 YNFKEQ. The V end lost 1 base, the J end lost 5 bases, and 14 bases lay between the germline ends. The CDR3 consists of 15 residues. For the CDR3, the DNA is TGTGCCAGCAGCCAAGGTGGGGGGGCTAGGGAGACCCAGTACTTC. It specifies CASSQGGGARETQYF.

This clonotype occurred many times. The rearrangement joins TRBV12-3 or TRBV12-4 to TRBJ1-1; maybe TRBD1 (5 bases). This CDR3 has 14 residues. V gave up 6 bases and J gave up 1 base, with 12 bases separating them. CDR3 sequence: CASRPGTANTEAFF. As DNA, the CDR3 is TGTGCCAGCAGACCCGGGACGGCGAACACTGAAGCTTTCTTT.

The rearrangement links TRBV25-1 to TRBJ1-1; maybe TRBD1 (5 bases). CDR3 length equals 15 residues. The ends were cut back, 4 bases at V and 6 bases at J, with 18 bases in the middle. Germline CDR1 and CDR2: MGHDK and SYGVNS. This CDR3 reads CASSAWDVGIPEAFF. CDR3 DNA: TGTGCCAGCAGTGCGTGGGACGTGGGGATCCCTGAAGCTTTCTTT. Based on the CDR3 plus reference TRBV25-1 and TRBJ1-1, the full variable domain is EADIYQTPRYLVIGTGKKITLECSQTMGHDKMYWYQQDPGMELHLIHYSYGVNSTEKGDLSSESTVSRIRTEHFPLTLESARPSHTSQYLCASSAWDVGIPEAFFGQGTRLTVV.

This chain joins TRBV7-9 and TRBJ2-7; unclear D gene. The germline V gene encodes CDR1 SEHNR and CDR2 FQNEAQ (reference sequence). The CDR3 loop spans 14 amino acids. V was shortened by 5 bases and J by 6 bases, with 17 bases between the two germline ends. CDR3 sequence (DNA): TGTGCCAGCAGCCAAGAGGTTGAGGTGGGCGAGCAGTACTTC. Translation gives CASSQEVEVGEQYF.

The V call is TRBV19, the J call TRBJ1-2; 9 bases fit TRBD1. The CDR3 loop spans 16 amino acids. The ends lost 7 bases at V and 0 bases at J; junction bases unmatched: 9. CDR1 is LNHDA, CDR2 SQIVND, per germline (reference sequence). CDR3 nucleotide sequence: TGTGCCAGTATGGGGGACAGGGCCTCCTCTAACTATGGCTACACCTTC. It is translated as CASMGDRASSNYGYTF. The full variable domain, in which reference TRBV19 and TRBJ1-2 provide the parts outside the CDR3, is DGGITQSPKYLFRKEGQNVTLSCEQNLNHDAMYWYRQDPGQGLRLIYYSQIVNDFQKGDIAEGYSVSREKKESFPLTVTSAQKNPTAFYLCASMGDRASSNYGYTFGSGTRLTVV.

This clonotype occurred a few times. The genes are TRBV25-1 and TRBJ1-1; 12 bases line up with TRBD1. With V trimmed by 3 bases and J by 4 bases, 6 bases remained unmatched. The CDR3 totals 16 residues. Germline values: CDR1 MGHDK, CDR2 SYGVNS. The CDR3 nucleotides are TGTGCCAGCAGTGACATTGGGACAGGGGGCATCACTGAAGCTTTCTTT. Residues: CASSDIGTGGITEAFF.

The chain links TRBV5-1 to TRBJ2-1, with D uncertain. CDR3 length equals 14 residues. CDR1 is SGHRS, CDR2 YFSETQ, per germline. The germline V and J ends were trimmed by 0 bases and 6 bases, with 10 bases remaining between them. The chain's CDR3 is CASSLAVNSNEQFF. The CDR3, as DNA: TGCGCCAGCAGCTTGGCCGTGAACTCCAATGAGCAGTTCTTC.